One and the same sample provided the 8 T cell receptor beta chains below, sequenced in a study of blood T cell repertoires in COVID-19. Measured with immunoSEQ multiplex PCR; TCRdb has only the in-frame clones, and not every one. The table lists about 240,000 clones, around 90% of them singletons. Material for sequencing was peripheral blood. The origin of the receptors is a man aged 55 to 70 who had recovered from COVID-19.

This chain connects TRBV29-1 to TRBJ2-3, with 10 bases identical to TRBD1. This CDR3 comprises 14 residues. Germline CDR1 reads SQVTM; CDR2 reads ANQGSEA. V lost 7 bases and J lost 3; bases outside the gene matches: 7. The CDR3 loop is CSAIGDRGTDTQYF. In DNA, the CDR3 is TGCAGCGCCATCGGGGACAGGGGTACAGATACGCAGTATTTT.

The chain has TRBV27 and TRBJ2-7; the D gene is possibly TRBD1 (5 bases). The CDR3 is 13 residues long. Germline V gives CDR1 MNHEY, CDR2 SMNVEV (reference sequence). The V and J ends lost 2 bases and 4 bases respectively, with 9 bases between them. The CDR3 DNA reads TGTGCCAGCAGTTTACCAGGGTGTTACGAGCAGTACGTC. The encoded protein is CASSLPGCYEQYV.

This clone was found many times. This chain uses TRBV7-9 with TRBJ2-5; the D gene is possibly TRBD1 (5 bases). Between the trimmed V and J ends, which lost 5 bases and 2 bases, there was a span of 6 bases. The CDR3 is made up of 12 amino acids. Germline V CDR1 and CDR2: SEHNR, FQNEAQ (reference sequence). DNA of the CDR3: TGTGCCAGCAGCCGGACACAAGAGACCCAGTACTTC. Translation gives CASSRTQETQYF.

CDR3 protein: CSASLGDYQPQHF. Written as DNA, the CDR3 is TGCAGTGCTAGTCTCGGGGACTATCAGCCCCAGCATTTT. The chain recombines TRBV20-1 with TRBJ1-5, with a possible D match to TRBD1 (5 bases). Between the trimmed V and J ends, which lost 3 bases and 5 bases, there was a span of 11 bases. Germline V lookup: CDR1 DFQATT, CDR2 SNEGSKA (reference sequence). CDR3 length equals 13 residues.

The chain carries TRBV19 and TRBJ1-1; possible D gene TRBD1, 6 bases. Germline V gene data show CDR1 as LNHDA and CDR2 as SQIVND (reference sequence). The ends were cut back, 8 bases at V and 8 bases at J, with 24 bases in the middle. The CDR3 length is 15 residues. Here the CDR3 DNA reads TGTGCCAGTGGTAGCCCCCAGGGGATAACGCAGGAAGCTTTCTTT. Translated, it gives CASGSPQGITQEAFF.

In DNA form, the CDR3 reads TGTGCCAGCATCCAACTGGGAGGTAGGACTGAAGCTTTCTTT. Protein product: CASIQLGGRTEAFF. This chain uses TRBV6-5 with TRBJ1-1; D gene ambiguous. In germline, CDR1 is MNHEY, CDR2 SVGAGI. This CDR3 has 14 amino acids. V lost 7 bases and J lost 5, with 17 bases in between.

This chain joins TRBV9 and TRBJ2-7; D remains ambiguous. The germline V and J ends were trimmed by 0 bases and 0 bases, with 10 bases remaining between them. From germline, CDR1 is SGDLS and CDR2 YYNGEE. The CDR3 runs to 15 residues. The CDR3: CASSVGQAGSYEQYF. The CDR3 DNA is TGTGCCAGCAGCGTAGGTCAGGCCGGCTCCTACGAGCAGTACTTC.

The genes are TRBV9 and TRBJ2-5; 9 nucleotides align to TRBD1. Germline CDR1 and CDR2: SGDLS and YYNGEE. The CDR3 consists of 16 residues. V shed 3 bases, J shed 3 bases, and the junction held 9 bases outside the gene matches. CDR3: CASSGYTGGVKETQYF. CDR3 DNA sequence: TGTGCCAGCAGCGGTTATACAGGGGGCGTTAAAGAGACCCAGTACTTC.